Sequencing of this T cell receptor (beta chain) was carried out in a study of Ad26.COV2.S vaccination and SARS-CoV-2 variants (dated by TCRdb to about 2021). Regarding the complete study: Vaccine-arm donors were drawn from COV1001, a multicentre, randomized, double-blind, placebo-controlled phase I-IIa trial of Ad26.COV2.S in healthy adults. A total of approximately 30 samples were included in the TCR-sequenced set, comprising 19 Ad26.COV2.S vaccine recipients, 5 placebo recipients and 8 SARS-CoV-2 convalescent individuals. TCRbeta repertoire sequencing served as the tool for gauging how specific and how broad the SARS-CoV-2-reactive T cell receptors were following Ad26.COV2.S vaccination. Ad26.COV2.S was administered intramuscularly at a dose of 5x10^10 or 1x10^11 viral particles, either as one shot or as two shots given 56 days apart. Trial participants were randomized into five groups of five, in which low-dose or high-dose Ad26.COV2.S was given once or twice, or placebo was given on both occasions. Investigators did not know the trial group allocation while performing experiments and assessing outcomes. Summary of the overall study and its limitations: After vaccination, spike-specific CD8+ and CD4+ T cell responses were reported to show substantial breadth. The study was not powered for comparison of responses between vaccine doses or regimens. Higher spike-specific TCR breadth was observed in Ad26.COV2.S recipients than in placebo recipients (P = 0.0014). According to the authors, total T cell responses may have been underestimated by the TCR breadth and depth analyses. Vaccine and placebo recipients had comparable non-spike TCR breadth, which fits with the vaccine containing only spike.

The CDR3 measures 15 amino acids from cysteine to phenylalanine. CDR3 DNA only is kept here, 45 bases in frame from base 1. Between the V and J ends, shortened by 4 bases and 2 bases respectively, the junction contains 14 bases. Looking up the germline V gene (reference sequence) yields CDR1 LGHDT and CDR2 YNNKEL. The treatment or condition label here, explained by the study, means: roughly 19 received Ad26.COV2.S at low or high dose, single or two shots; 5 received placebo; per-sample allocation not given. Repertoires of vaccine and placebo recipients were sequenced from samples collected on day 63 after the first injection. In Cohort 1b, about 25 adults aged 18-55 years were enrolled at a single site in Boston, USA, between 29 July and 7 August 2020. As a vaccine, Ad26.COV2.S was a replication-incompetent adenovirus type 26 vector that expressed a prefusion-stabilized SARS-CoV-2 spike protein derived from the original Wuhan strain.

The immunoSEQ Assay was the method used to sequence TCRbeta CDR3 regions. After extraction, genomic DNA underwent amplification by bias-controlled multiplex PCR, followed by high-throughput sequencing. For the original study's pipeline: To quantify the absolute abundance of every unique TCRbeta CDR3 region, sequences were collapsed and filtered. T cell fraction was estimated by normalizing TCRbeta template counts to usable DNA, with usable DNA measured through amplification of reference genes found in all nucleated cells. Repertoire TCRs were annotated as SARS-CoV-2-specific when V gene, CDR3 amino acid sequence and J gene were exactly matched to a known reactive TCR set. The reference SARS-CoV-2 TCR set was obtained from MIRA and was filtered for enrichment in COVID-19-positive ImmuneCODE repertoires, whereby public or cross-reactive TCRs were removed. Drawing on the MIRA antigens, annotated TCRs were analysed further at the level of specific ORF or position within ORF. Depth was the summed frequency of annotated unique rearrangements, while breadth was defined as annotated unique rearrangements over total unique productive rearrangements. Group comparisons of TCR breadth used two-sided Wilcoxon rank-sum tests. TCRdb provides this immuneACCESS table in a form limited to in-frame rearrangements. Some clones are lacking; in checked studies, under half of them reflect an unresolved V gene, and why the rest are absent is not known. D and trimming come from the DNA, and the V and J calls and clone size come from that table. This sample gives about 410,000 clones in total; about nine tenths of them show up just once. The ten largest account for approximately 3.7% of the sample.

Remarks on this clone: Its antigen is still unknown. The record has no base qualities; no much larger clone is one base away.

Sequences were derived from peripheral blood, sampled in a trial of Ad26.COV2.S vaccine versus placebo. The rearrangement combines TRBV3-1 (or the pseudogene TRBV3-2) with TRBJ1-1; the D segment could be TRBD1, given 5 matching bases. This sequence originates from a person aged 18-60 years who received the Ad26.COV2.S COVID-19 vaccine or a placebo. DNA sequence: TGTGCCAGCAGCCTCGGCTCAGGGACCAACACTGAAGCTTTCTTT. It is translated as CASSLGSGTNTEAFF.